The rows below give T cell receptor beta chains drawn from one sample of a study of T cells after yellow fever vaccination. TCRdb reprocessed the 5' RACE reads with MiXCR, giving one entry per CDR3 protein. Here the sample spans about 360,000 distinct CDR3 sequences, approximately 6% being singletons. Sample: PBMCs, taken 5 days after the yellow fever booster vaccination. The receptors were gathered from a man under 40 who received the YFV17D yellow fever vaccine. Each CDR3 is given with its conserved first and last residue. A D gene is named only where the DNA matches it firmly. The size entry is marked missing in some rows and otherwise reads once, few, many or a size class.

V	D	length	size	J	CDR3	DNA
TRBV7-2	TRBD2	15	-	TRBJ2-3	CASSLVAGSGDTQYF	TGTGCCAGCAGCTTGGTAGCGGGAAGTGGAGATACGCAGTATTTT
TRBV3-1	-	14	few	TRBJ2-7	CASSQGTSVGEQYF	TGTGCCAGCAGCCAAGGGACCTCGGTAGGCGAGCAGTACTTC
TRBV10-2	TRBD2	11	many	TRBJ2-1	CASRLTSEQFF	TGCGCCAGCAGGTTGACTAGCGAGCAGTTCTTC
TRBV6-5	-	14	many	TRBJ2-1	CASSYDQLNNEQFF	TGTGCCAGCAGTTACGACCAGCTAAACAATGAGCAGTTCTTC
TRBV19	-	13	few	TRBJ1-1	CASSIIGMTEAFF	TGTGCCAGTAGTATAATTGGAATGACTGAAGCTTTCTTT
TRBV12-3/TRBV12-4	TRBD2	15	-	TRBJ2-3	CASSTTSGRSDTQYF	TGTGCCAGCAGCACTACTAGCGGGAGGTCAGATACGCAGTATTTT
TRBV2	TRBD2	15	many	TRBJ2-7	CASRQRLAGGPEQYF	TGTGCCAGCAGGCAGAGACTAGCGGGAGGCCCCGAGCAGTACTTC
TRBV20-1	TRBD1	13	few	TRBJ2-5	CSAGRTGRETQYF	TGCAGTGCTGGCCGGACAGGCCGTGAGACCCAGTACTTC
TRBV7-2	-	12	-	TRBJ2-7	CASSPHGYEQYF	TGTGCCAGCAGCCCCCATGGCTACGAGCAGTACTTC
TRBV9	TRBD1	15	-	TRBJ2-4	CASSPQTGSGNIQYF	TGTGCCAGCAGCCCTCAGACAGGGTCGGGAAACATTCAGTACTTC
TRBV6-2/TRBV6-3	-	15	many	TRBJ2-1	CASGAPSSSYNEQFF	TGTGCCAGCGGGGCCCCATCCAGCTCCTACAATGAGCAGTTCTTC
TRBV12-3/TRBV12-4	-	14	few	TRBJ1-3	CASRPTASGNTIYF	TGTGCCAGCAGGCCGACGGCTTCTGGAAACACCATATATTTT
TRBV20-1	TRBD2	15	-	TRBJ2-1	CSAKKPGLAVNEQFF	TGCAGTGCCAAGAAGCCAGGACTAGCCGTCAATGAGCAGTTCTTC
TRBV12-3/TRBV12-4	-	13	many	TRBJ2-5	CASSSTGSETQYF	TGTGCCAGCAGTTCTACAGGGTCGGAGACCCAGTACTTC
TRBV6-2/TRBV6-3	TRBD2	14	many	TRBJ2-1	CASLLAGGWDEQFF	TGTGCCAGCCTACTAGCGGGAGGATGGGATGAGCAGTTCTTC